Shown below are 15 T cell receptor beta chains from a single sample sequenced in a study of cytomegalovirus exposure and HLA in healthy donors. The PCR had 60 Vbeta and 13 Jbeta primers. TCRdb's copy holds only in-frame clones and misses some; the assay was immunoSEQ multiplex PCR. The sample shows 160,000 or so clones, about 75% of them seen only once. The sequenced material came from PBMCs. The receptors shown here come from a female donor in good health and CMV-seronegative.

The rearrangement joins TRBV6-1 to TRBJ2-7; tentatively, D is TRBD1 (7 bases). Germline-derived CDR1 and CDR2 are MNHNS and SASEGT. The CDR3 has 15 residues. V lost 2 bases and J 7 bases, leaving 18 bases between the germline ends. CDR3 DNA sequence: TGTGCCAGCAGTGAACCCCCAGGGGGGAATAGGGAGCAGTACTTC. The encoded protein is CASSEPPGGNREQYF.

In this sample, this clone turned up once. V and J are TRBV7-2 and TRBJ1-5, with 9 nucleotides matching TRBD1. The J segment lost 5 bases and the V segment lost 2 bases, leaving 1 base of the junction unmatched. CDR1 is SGHTA and CDR2 is FQGNSA in the germline V gene. This CDR3 spans 14 amino acids. The CDR3, as DNA: TGTGCCAGCAGCTTATGGACAGGGGATCAGCCCCAGCATTTT. Protein product: CASSLWTGDQPQHF.

The chain joins TRBV4-2 to TRBJ2-5; tentative D call: TRBD2 (7 bases). Germline lookup yields CDR1 LGHNA and CDR2 YNFKEQ. The CDR3 spans 18 residues. Deletions cut 2 bases from V and 2 bases from J, with 21 bases between. CDR3 sequence reads: CASSQKGGGGGGQETQYF. The CDR3 coding sequence is TGTGCCAGCAGCCAAAAAGGCGGCGGGGGAGGGGGTCAAGAGACCCAGTACTTC.

Only a few counts were recorded for this clone. CDR3 coding DNA: TGTGCCAGCAGTGTTGGGACACTCGTAACGAACACTGAAGCTTTCTTT. Translating gives CASSVGTLVTNTEAFF. The gene calls are TRBV2 and TRBJ1-1, with D possibly matching TRBD1 (6 bases). Germline V CDR1 and CDR2: SNHLY, FYNNEI. CDR3 length: 16 residues. Trimming took 4 bases from V and 1 from J, leaving 16 bases between them. Together with reference TRBV2 and TRBJ1-1, the CDR3 gives the full variable domain: EPEVTQTPSHQVTQMGQEVILRCVPISNHLYFYWYRQILGQKVEFLVSFYNNEISEKSEIFDDQFSVERPDGSNFTLKIRSTKLEDSAMYFCASSVGTLVTNTEAFFGQGTRLTVV.

This CDR3 is CASSFAAGVKGEQYF. The CDR3 DNA is TGTGCCAGCAGTTTCGCAGCAGGGGTAAAAGGCGAGCAGTACTTC. The genes are TRBV11-2 and TRBJ2-7, with D possibly TRBD1 on 6 matching bases. The CDR3 runs 15 residues. CDR1 and CDR2 (germline): SGHAT, FQNNGV. Trimming pared 6 bases from V and 6 bases from J, leaving 21 bases between.

This clone was recorded once. The V gene is TRBV10-3, the J gene TRBJ1-1; possible D gene TRBD1, 5 bases. This CDR3 spans 14 amino acids. Between the trimmed V and J ends, which lost 0 bases and 3 bases, there was a span of 8 bases. Per the germline V gene, CDR1 is ENHRY and CDR2 is SYGVKD. In nucleotides, the CDR3 is TGTGCCATCAGTGAGTCGGCGGGGGACACTGAAGCTTTCTTT. As protein: CAISESAGDTEAFF.

The gene calls are TRBV5-6 and TRBJ1-6, with 12 bases aligning to TRBD1. Trimming took 4 bases from V and 13 from J; bases not matched to a gene: 6. Germline values: CDR1 SGHDT, CDR2 YYEEEE. This CDR3 comprises 14 residues. CDR3 nucleotide sequence: TGTGCCAGCAGCCCCGGGACAGGGGGCTACCCCCTCCACTTT. Its translation: CASSPGTGGYPLHF.

This clone was counted a single time. The gene calls are TRBV5-1 and TRBJ2-5; 9 nucleotides agree with TRBD2. Trimming removed 0 bases from V and 5 bases from J; junction bases left unmatched: 8. From germline, CDR1 is SGHRS and CDR2 YFSETQ. The CDR3 loop spans 16 amino acids. For the CDR3, the DNA is TGCGCCAGCAGCTTGGAGGCGGGGGGGGCCCGGGAGACCCAGTACTTC. This gives the protein CASSLEAGGARETQYF. The full variable domain, rest sourced from reference TRBV5-1 and TRBJ2-5, is KAGVTQTPRYLIKTRGQQVTLSCSPISGHRSVSWYQQTPGQGLQFLFEYFSETQRNKGNFPGRFSGRQFSNSRSEMNVSTLELGDSALYLCASSLEAGGARETQYFGPGTRLLVL.

This chain joins TRBV6-1 and TRBJ2-1, with a weak D call TRBD2 (6 bases). Trimming pared 2 bases from V and 4 bases from J, leaving 12 bases between. The CDR3 loop spans 15 amino acids. Germline assignment: CDR1 MNHNS and CDR2 SASEGT. The CDR3 loop reads CASSELRGSYNEQFF. Written as DNA, the CDR3 is TGTGCCAGCAGTGAATTACGGGGGTCTTACAATGAGCAGTTCTTC.

V is TRBV4-1 and J is TRBJ2-5; possibly TRBD2 for D (6 bases). The CDR3 sequence is 15 residues long. Trimming removed 3 bases at V and 0 bases at J, with 11 bases between. Germline V gene lookup returns CDR1 MGHRA and CDR2 YSYEKL. The DNA of the CDR3 is TGCGCCAGCAGCCACGTCCCGGGGGACCAAGAGACCCAGTACTTC. Residues: CASSHVPGDQETQYF.

A few counts support this clone. The gene calls are TRBV19 and TRBJ2-5; possibly TRBD1 for D (6 bases). Trimming took off 5 bases at V and 5 bases at J, with 18 bases between the two ends. The V gene's germline CDR1 is LNHDA and CDR2 SQIVND (reference sequence). CDR3 size: 15 residues. The CDR3 DNA reads as TGTGCCAGTAGTCCTGCTACAGGGATAGGGGAGACCCAGTACTTC. Its protein product is CASSPATGIGETQYF.

This chain uses TRBV5-1 with TRBJ2-5; D might be TRBD1 (6 bases). Gene TRBJ2-7 matches the end of the DNA better, so the J call may be wrong. The length of the CDR3 is 15 residues. Germline loops: CDR1 SGHRS, CDR2 YFSETQ. In nucleotides, the CDR3 is TGCGCCAGCAGCTTCTGGTGGGACACAGTTTACGAGCAGTACTTC. This encodes CASSFWWDTVYEQYF.

The CDR3 region has the DNA TGTGCCAGCAGCCTTACAGGGGCCACTGAAGCTTTCTTT. It encodes CASSLTGATEAFF. The rearrangement uses TRBV7-2 and TRBJ1-1; 7 bases are a match to TRBD1. The CDR3 has 13 amino acids. Germline V lookup: CDR1 SGHTA, CDR2 FQGNSA. Trimming took 5 bases from V and 4 from J; bases not matched to a gene: 4. The full variable domain, rest sourced from reference TRBV7-2 and TRBJ1-1, is GAGVSQSPSNKVTEKGKDVELRCDPISGHTALYWYRQSLGQGLEFLIYFQGNSAPDKSGLPSDRFSAERTGGSVSTLTIQRTQQEDSAVYLCASSLTGATEAFFGQGTRLTVV.

This chain links TRBV27 with TRBJ2-1, with a tentative D call TRBD1 (5 bases). Germline CDR1 MNHEY, CDR2 SMNVEV (reference sequence). The CDR3 loop spans 11 amino acids. Trimming took 5 bases from V and 14 from J, leaving 13 bases between them. The CDR3 spells CASSPGWVEFF. For the CDR3, the DNA is TGTGCCAGCAGTCCAGGGTGGGTGGAGTTCTTC.

The CDR3 reads CASSLLAGAGGTQYF. The CDR3 nucleotides are TGTGCCAGCAGTTTACTAGCGGGAGCGGGTGGTACGCAGTATTTT. The chain recombines TRBV28 with TRBJ2-3, with 10 bases lining up with TRBD2. Per the germline V gene, CDR1 is MDHEN and CDR2 is SYDVKM. The CDR3 loop spans 15 amino acids. After removal of 2 bases from V and 8 bases from J, the junction contained 7 bases not matched to a gene.